This passage covers 15 T cell receptor beta chains from one sample sequenced in a study of blood T cell repertoires in COVID-19. The method was immunoSEQ multiplex PCR; TCRdb's version includes in-frame clones alone and lacks a portion of them. Of 250,000 to 350,000 clones listed, 70% to 90% are singletons. Material: peripheral blood. Receptors were obtained from a woman in her 30s who had recovered from COVID-19.

The V gene is TRBV12-3 or TRBV12-4, the J gene TRBJ1-2, with TRBD1 identical over 9 bases. The CDR3 is 12 amino acids. Losses at the gene ends were 6 bases for V and 7 bases for J; bases not matched to a gene: 3. The CDR3 protein is CASSGQGIGYTF. For the CDR3, the DNA is TGTGCCAGCAGCGGACAGGGGATTGGCTACACCTTC.

The V gene is TRBV28, the J gene TRBJ2-7, with 8 nucleotides matching TRBD1. Losses at the gene ends were 4 bases for V and 6 bases for J; bases not matched to a gene: 5. Germline V CDR1 and CDR2: MDHEN, SYDVKM. CDR3 size: 13 residues. CDR3 loop: CASSSTGVSEQYF. CDR3 DNA: TGTGCCAGCAGTTCGACAGGGGTCAGCGAGCAGTACTTC.

The J gene is TRBJ1-5, the V gene TRBV27; D is uncertain. Germline loops: CDR1 MNHEY, CDR2 SMNVEV (reference sequence). The CDR3 is made up of 14 amino acids. Deletions cut 2 bases from V and 4 bases from J, with 9 bases between. The CDR3 sequence: CASSLEGANQPQHF. DNA for the CDR3: TGTGCCAGCAGTTTAGAGGGAGCAAATCAGCCCCAGCATTTT.

This chain's CDR3 is CAIRGGQGPAYEQYF. The CDR3 nucleotides read TGTGCCATCCGTGGGGGACAGGGACCCGCCTACGAGCAGTACTTC. The chain joins TRBV10-3 to TRBJ2-7; 9 bases are shared with TRBD1. Trimming at V came to 8 bases and at J to 2 bases, leaving 10 bases not matched to a gene. The CDR3 covers 15 residues. Germline-derived CDR1 and CDR2 are ENHRY and SYGVKD.

Here the CDR3 reads CASRPGPGTANTEAFF. Here the CDR3 DNA reads TGCGCCAGCAGACCCGGGCCCGGGACAGCGAACACTGAAGCTTTCTTT. V and J are TRBV4-3 and TRBJ1-1, with 7 nucleotides matching TRBD1. V lost 6 bases to trimming and J lost 1 base; unmatched junction nucleotides: 11. The CDR3 is made up of 16 amino acids. Germline V gives CDR1 LGHNA, CDR2 YSLEER.

This clone was detected a few times. The V gene is TRBV28, the J gene TRBJ2-1, with no clear D. Trimming left V 7 bases short and J 4 bases short, with 20 bases between. CDR1 and CDR2 from the germline V gene are MDHEN and SYDVKM. CDR3 length: 16 amino acids. CDR3 in DNA: TGTGCCAGCATCCTTACGCTTCCCCCGACTTACAATGAGCAGTTCTTC. Translating gives CASILTLPPTYNEQFF.

The chain employs TRBV7-2 and TRBJ2-2, with TRBD1 identical over 7 bases. The CDR3 is made up of 17 amino acids. V shed 5 bases and J 4 bases; nucleotides not matched to a gene: 13. The germline V gene has CDR1 SGHTA and CDR2 FQGNSA. CDR3 bases: TGTGCCAGCAGCCCTCAAGGACAGGCGGCGAGCACCGGGGAGCTGTTTTTT. It specifies CASSPQGQAASTGELFF.

This chain links TRBV20-1 with TRBJ2-3; 7 bases agree with TRBD2. The J segment lost 8 bases and the V segment lost 3 bases, leaving 14 bases of the junction unmatched. CDR3 size: 15 residues. Germline values: CDR1 DFQATT, CDR2 SNEGSKA (reference sequence). The CDR3 DNA is TGCAGTGCTAGTCGAGTCGGCGGGGGAACGAGTACGCAGTATTTT. Its translation is CSASRVGGGTSTQYF.

This clone came up a few times. The chain uses TRBV3-1 (or the pseudogene TRBV3-2) and TRBJ1-2; possibly TRBD1 for D (5 bases). CDR1 and CDR2 from the germline V gene are LGHDT and YNNKEL (reference sequence). This CDR3 has 14 residues. V was trimmed by 4 bases and J by 7 bases, leaving 16 bases between them. The CDR3 DNA follows: TGTGCCAGCAGCCGTAGCCAGGGTTTGGGTGGCTACACCTTC. It specifies CASSRSQGLGGYTF.

V gene TRBV5-1 combines with J gene TRBJ2-1; 8 positions agree with TRBD2. J lost 2 bases, V lost 2 bases, and 3 bases had no gene match. This CDR3 region has 15 residues. From germline, CDR1 is SGHRS and CDR2 YFSETQ. As DNA, the CDR3 is TGCGCCAGCAGCTTCTCGGGGGGGACCTACAATGAGCAGTTCTTC. Translated, it gives CASSFSGGTYNEQFF.

This chain connects TRBV2 to TRBJ2-7; TRBD2 matches 9 bases. The CDR3 runs 12 residues. The trim removed 8 bases at V and 4 bases at J, leaving 3 bases unmatched. Germline CDR1 SNHLY, CDR2 FYNNEI. The CDR3 is CASETSGYEQYF. As DNA, the CDR3 is TGTGCCAGCGAAACTAGCGGGTACGAGCAGTACTTC.

This chain joins TRBV5-1 and TRBJ1-2, with TRBD1 matching 8 bases. Germline CDR1 is SGHRS and CDR2 is YFSETQ. The CDR3 consists of 14 residues. J was trimmed by 12 bases and V by 0 bases; bases with no gene match: 10. The CDR3: CASSLVQGEIGNTF. The CDR3 coding sequence is TGCGCCAGCAGCTTGGTACAGGGGGAGATTGGGAACACCTTC.

V usage is TRBV5-1 and J usage is TRBJ2-3; D gene ambiguous. With 8 bases removed from V and 0 bases from J, the gap between germline ends came to 10 bases. There are 13 residues in the CDR3. Germline V gives CDR1 SGHRS, CDR2 YFSETQ. The CDR3 DNA is TGCGCCAGTCTAGAGACTAGCACAGATACGCAGTATTTT. Its translation: CASLETSTDTQYF.

V usage is TRBV19 and J usage is TRBJ2-2; TRBD1 aligns across 7 bases. Germline loops: CDR1 LNHDA, CDR2 SQIVND (reference sequence). V lost 4 bases to trimming and J lost 9 bases; unmatched junction nucleotides: 11. The CDR3 sequence is 15 residues long. The CDR3: CASSNLRRGGRELFF. In DNA, the CDR3 is TGTGCCAGTAGTAATTTAAGGAGAGGGGGCCGGGAGCTGTTTTTT.

V usage is TRBV5-4 and J usage is TRBJ1-4, with TRBD1 matching over 10 bases. The CDR3 runs to 15 residues. Trimming at V came to 4 bases and at J to 7 bases, leaving 7 bases not matched to a gene. Per germline, CDR1 SGHNT and CDR2 YYREEE (reference sequence). CDR3 sequence reads: CASSPGTGAGEKLFF. In DNA, the CDR3 is TGTGCCAGCAGCCCGGGGACAGGGGCGGGTGAAAAACTGTTTTTT.